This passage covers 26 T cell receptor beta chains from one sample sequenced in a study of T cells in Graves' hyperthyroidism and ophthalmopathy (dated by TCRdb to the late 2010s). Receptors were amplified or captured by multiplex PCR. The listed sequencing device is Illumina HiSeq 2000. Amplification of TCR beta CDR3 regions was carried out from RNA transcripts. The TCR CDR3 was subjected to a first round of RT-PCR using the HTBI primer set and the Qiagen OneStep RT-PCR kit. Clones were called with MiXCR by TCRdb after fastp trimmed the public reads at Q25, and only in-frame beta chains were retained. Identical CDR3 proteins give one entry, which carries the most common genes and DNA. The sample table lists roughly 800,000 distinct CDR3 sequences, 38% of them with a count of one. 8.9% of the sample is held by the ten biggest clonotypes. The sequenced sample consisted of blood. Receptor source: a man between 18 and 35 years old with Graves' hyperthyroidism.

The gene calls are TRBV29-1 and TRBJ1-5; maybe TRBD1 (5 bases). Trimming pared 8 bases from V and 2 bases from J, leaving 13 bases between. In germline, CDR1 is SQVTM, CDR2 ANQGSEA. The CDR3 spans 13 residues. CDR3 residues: CSSAGRGNQPQHF. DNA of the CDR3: TGCAGCAGTGCGGGACGGGGCAATCAGCCCCAGCATTTT.

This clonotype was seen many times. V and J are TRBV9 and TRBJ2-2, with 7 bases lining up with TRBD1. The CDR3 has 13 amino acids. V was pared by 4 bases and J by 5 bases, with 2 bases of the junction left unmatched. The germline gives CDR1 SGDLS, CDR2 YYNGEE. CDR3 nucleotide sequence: TGTGCCAGCAGCCAACAGGGGACCGGGGAGCTGTTTTTT. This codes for CASSQQGTGELFF.

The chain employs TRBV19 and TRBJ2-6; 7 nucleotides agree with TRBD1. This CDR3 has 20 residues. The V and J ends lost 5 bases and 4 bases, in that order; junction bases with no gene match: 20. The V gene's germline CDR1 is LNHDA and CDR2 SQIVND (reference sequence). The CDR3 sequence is CASSFVLSGNRGTGANVLTF. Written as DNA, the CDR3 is TGTGCCAGTAGTTTCGTCTTATCTGGAAACAGGGGAACAGGGGCCAACGTCCTGACTTTC.

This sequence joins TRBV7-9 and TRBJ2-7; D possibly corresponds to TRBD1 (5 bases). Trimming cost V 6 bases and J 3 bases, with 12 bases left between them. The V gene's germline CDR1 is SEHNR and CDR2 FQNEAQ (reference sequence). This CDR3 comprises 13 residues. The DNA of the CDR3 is TGTGCCAGCAGTTGGACAAAGGTCTACGAGCAGTACTTC. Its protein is CASSWTKVYEQYF.

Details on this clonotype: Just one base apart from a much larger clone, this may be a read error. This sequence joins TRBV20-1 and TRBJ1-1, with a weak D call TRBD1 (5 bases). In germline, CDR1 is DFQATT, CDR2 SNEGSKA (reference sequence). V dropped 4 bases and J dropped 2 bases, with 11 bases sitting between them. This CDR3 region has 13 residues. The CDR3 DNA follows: TGCAGTGCTACCGTGACAGACAACACTGAAGCTTTCTTT. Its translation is CSATVTDNTEAFF.

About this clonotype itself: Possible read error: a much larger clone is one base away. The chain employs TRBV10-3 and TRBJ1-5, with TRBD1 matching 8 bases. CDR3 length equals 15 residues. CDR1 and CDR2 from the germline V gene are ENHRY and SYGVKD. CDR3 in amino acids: CATSEGQDFNQPQHF. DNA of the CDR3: TGTGCCACCAGTGAGGGACAGGATTTTAATCAGCCCCAGCATTTT.

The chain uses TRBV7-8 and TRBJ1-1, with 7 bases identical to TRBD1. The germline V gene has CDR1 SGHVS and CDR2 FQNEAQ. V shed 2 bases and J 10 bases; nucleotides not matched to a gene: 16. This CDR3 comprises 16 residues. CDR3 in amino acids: CASSLIRGQDIGSAFF. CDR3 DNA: TGTGCCAGCAGCTTAATCCGAGGACAGGATATAGGATCAGCTTTCTTT.

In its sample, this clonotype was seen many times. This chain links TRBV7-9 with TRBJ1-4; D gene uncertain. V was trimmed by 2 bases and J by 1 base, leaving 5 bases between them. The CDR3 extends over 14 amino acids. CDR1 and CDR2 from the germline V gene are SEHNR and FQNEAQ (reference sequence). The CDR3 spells CASSLKGTNEKLFF. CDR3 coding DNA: TGTGCCAGCAGCTTAAAGGGAACTAATGAAAAACTGTTTTTT.

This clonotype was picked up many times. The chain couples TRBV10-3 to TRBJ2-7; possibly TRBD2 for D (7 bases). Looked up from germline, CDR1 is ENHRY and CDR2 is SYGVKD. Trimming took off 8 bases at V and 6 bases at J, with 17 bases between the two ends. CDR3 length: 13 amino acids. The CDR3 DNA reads TGTGCCATCGGAACCGGGGGGCGCTCCGAGCAGTACTTC. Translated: CAIGTGGRSEQYF.

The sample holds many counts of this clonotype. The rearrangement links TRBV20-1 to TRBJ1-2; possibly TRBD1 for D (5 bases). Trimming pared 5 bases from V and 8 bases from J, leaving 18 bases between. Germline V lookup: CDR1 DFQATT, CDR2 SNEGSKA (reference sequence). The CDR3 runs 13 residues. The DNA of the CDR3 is TGCAGTGCTCCCGACCCCCTCAGGGACGGCTACACCTTC. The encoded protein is CSAPDPLRDGYTF.

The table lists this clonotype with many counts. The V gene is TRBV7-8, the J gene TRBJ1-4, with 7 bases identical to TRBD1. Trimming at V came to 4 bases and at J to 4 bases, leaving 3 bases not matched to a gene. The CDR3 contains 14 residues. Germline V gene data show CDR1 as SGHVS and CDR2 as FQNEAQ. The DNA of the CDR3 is TGTGCCAGCAGCTCCGGGACAGTTAATGAAAAACTGTTTTTT. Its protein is CASSSGTVNEKLFF.

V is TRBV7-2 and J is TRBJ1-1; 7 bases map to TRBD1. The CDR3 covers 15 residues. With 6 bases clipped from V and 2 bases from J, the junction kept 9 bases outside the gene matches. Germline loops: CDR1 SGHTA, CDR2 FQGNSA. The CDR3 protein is CASRLTGAGNTEAFF. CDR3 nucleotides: TGTGCCAGCAGGCTAACAGGGGCGGGAAACACTGAAGCTTTCTTT. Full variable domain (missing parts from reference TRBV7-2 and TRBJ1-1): GAGVSQSPSNKVTEKGKDVELRCDPISGHTALYWYRQSLGQGLEFLIYFQGNSAPDKSGLPSDRFSAERTGGSVSTLTIQRTQQEDSAVYLCASRLTGAGNTEAFFGQGTRLTVV.

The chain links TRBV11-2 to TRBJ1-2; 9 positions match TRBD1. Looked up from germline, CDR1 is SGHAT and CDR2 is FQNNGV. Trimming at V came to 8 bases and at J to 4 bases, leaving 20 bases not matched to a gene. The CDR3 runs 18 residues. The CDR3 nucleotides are TGTGCCAGCGACCTACGACCCGGGACAGGGACGTTTGTCTATGGCTACACCTTC. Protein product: CASDLRPGTGTFVYGYTF.

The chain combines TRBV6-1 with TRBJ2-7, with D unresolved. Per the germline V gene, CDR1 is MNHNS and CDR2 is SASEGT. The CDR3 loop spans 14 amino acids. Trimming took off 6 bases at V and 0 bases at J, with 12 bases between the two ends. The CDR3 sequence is CASRMTYSSYEQYF. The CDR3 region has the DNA TGTGCCAGCAGGATGACTTATAGCTCCTACGAGCAGTACTTC.

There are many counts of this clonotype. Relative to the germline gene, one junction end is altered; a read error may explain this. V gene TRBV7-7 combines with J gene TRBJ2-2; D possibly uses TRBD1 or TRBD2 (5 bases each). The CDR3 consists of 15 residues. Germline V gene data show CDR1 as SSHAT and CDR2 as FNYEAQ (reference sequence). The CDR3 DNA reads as TGTGCTAGCAGCCCGACGGGACCTTCCACCGGGGAGCTGTTTTTT. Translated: CASSPTGPSTGELFF.

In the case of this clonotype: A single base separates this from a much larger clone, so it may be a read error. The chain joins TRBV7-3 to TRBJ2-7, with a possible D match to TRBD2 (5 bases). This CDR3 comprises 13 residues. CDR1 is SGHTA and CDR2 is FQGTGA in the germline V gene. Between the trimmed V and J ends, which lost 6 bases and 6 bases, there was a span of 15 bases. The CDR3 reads CASSPQLGSEQYF. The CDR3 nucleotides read TGTGCCAGCAGTCCTCAATTGGGGAGCGAGCAGTACTTC.

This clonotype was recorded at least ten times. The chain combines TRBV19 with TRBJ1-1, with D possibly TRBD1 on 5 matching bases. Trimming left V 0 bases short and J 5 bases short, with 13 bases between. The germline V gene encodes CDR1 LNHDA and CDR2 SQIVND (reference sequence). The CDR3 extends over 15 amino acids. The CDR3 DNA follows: TGTGCCAGTAGTATAGAAGCAGGGATCGGAACTGAAGCTTTCTTT. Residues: CASSIEAGIGTEAFF.

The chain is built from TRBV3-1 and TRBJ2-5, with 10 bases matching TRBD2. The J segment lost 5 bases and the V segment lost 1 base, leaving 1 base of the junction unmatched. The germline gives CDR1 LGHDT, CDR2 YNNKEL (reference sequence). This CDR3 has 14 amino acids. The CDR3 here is CASSQGTSGETQYF. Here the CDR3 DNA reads TGTGCCAGCAGCCAAGGGACTAGCGGTGAGACCCAGTACTTC.

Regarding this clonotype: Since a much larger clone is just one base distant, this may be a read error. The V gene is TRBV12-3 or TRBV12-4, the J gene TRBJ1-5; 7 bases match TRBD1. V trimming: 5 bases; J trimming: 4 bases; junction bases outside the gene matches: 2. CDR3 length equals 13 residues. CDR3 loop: CASSEGQNQPQHF. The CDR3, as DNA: TGTGCCAGCAGTGAGGGACAGAATCAGCCCCAGCATTTT.

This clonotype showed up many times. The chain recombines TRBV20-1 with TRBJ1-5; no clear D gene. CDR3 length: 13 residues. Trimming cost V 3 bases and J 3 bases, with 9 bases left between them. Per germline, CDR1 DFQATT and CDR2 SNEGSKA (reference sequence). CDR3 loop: CSASGQANQPQHF. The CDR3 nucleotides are TGCAGTGCTAGCGGGCAGGCCAATCAGCCCCAGCATTTT.

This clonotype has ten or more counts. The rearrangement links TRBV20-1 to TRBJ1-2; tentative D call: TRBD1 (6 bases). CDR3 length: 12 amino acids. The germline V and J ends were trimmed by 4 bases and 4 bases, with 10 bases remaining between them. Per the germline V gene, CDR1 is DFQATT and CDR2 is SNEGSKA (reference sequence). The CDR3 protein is CSANRAGYGYTF. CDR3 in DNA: TGCAGTGCTAACAGGGCCGGCTATGGCTACACCTTC.

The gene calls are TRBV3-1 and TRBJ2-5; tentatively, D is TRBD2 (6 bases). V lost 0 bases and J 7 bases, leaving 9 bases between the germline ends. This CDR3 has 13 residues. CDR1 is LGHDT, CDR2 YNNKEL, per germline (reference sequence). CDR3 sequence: CASSQEEGGTQYF. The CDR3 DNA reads TGTGCCAGCAGCCAAGAAGAGGGAGGGACCCAGTACTTC.

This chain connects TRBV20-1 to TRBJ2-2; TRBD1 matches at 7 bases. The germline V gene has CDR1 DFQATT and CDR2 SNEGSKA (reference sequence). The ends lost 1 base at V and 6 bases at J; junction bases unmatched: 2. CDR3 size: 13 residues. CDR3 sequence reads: CSARGQGAGELFF. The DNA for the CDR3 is TGCAGTGCTAGAGGGCAGGGGGCCGGGGAGCTGTTTTTT.

The CDR3 is CASSVVLTEAFF. For the CDR3, the DNA is TGTGCCAGCAGCGTTGTACTAACTGAAGCTTTCTTT. The chain employs TRBV9 and TRBJ1-1; D unclear. V lost 2 bases and J 5 bases, leaving 7 bases between the germline ends. There are 12 residues in the CDR3. CDR1 is SGDLS, CDR2 YYNGEE, per germline.

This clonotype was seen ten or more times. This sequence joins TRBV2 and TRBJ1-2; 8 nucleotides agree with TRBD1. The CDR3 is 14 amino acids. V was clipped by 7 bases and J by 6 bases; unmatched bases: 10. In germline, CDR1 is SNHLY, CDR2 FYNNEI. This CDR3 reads CASTKDRGYDGYTF. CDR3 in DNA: TGTGCCAGCACTAAAGACAGGGGATATGATGGCTACACCTTC.

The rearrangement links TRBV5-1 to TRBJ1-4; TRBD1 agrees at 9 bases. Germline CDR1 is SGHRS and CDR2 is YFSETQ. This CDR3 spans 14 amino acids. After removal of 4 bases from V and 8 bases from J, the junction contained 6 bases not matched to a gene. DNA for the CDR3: TGCGCCAGCAGCCGGGGACAGGGAAGCGAAAAACTGTTTTTT. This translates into CASSRGQGSEKLFF.